The clone carrying this T cell receptor (beta chain) appeared many times. Its matching antigen is unknown. CDR1 is SGHRS, CDR2 YFSETQ, per germline. There are 16 residues in the CDR3. With 0 bases clipped from V and 2 bases from J, the junction kept 0 bases outside the gene matches. A single record per CDR3 protein comes from TCRdb applying MiXCR to the reads. The sample contains fewer than 550,000 distinct CDR3 sequences, about 11% of which appear only once. The data originate from a study of T cell repertoires in cytomegalovirus infection. Study-level background: TCR beta signatures that were public indicated CMV infection and matching HLA type. General study points: Clonotype analysis showed dominance of the ex vivo response by HLA-C-restricted CMV-specific TCR beta clonotypes. The cumulative frequency of public TCR beta families distinguished individuals who carried CMV together with the relevant HLA.

Sequencing used PBMCs. This TCR came from a human donor in good health (CMV status not recorded). Some clones in this sample may be carry-over from other donors' samples. This rearrangement joins TRBV5-1 to TRBJ2-6; 9 positions agree with TRBD1. The CDR3 is CASSLGQGAGANVLTF. CDR3 in DNA: TGCGCCAGCAGCTTGGGACAGGGGGCTGGGGCCAACGTCCTGACTTTC.